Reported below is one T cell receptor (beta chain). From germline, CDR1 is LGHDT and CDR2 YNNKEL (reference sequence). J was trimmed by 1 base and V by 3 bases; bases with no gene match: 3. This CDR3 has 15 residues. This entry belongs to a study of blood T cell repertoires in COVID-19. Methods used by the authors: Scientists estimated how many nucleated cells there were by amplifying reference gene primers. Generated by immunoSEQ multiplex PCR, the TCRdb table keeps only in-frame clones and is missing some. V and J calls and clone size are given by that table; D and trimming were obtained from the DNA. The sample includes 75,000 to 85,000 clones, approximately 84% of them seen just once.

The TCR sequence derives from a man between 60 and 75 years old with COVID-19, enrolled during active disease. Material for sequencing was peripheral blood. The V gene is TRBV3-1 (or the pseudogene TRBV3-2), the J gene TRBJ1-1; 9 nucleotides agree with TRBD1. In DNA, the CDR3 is TGTGCCAGCAGCCACCCGGGACAGGGGAACACTGAAGCTTTCTTT. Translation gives CASSHPGQGNTEAFF.